The clone carrying this T cell receptor (beta chain) was recorded only once. The V and J ends lost 4 bases and 2 bases, in that order; junction bases with no gene match: 7. This CDR3 is 14 amino acids long. The germline CDR1 and CDR2 sequences are GTSNPN and SVGIG (reference sequence). The source of the sample is a study of shared clonotypes between healthy human individuals. Libraries were prepared by immunoSEQ multiplex PCR; TCRdb keeps only in-frame clonotypes and omits some of them. The sample records more than 2,000,000 clones, around nine tenths being singletons. The source of this sequence is a man younger than 35 in good health. The rearrangement uses TRBV30 and TRBJ2-7; 8 nucleotides line up with TRBD2. The sequencing input was naive CD4+ T cells sorted from blood. As for subset: CD45RA+ positively selected. CDR3 DNA sequence: TGTGCCTGGAAGACGGGGGGGTACACCTACGAGCAGTACTTC. It specifies CAWKTGGYTYEQYF. The variable domain in full, with the rest retrieved from reference TRBV30 and TRBJ2-7, is SQTIHQWPATLVQPVGSPLSLECTVEGTSNPNLYWYRQAAGRGLQLLFYSVGIGQISSEVPQNLSASRPQDRQFILSSKKLLLSDSGFYLCAWKTGGYTYEQYFGPGTRLTVT.